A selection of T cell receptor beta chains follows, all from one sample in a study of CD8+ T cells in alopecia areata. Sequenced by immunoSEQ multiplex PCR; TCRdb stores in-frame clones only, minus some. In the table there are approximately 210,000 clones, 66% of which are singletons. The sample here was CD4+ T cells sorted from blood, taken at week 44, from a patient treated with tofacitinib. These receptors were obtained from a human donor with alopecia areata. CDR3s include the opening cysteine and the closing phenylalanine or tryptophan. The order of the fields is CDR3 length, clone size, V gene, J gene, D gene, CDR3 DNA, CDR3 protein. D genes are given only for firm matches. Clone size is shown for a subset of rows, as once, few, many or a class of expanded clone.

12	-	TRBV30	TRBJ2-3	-	TGTGCCTTCTCGGCCCTCACAGATACGCAGTATTTT	CAFSALTDTQYF
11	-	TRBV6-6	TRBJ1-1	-	TGTGCCAGCAGTTACGGGCCTGAAGCTTTCTTT	CASSYGPEAFF
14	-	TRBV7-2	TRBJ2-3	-	TGTGCCAGCAGCCCCGGGACTTACACAGATACGCAGTATTTT	CASSPGTYTDTQYF
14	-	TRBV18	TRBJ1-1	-	TGTGCCAGCTCACCAGTCGGAGGGGACACTGAAGCTTTCTTT	CASSPVGGDTEAFF
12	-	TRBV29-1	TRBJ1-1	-	TGCAGCGTTGAGGCGGGTGACACTGAAGCTTTCTTT	CSVEAGDTEAFF
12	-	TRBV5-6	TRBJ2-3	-	TGTGCCAGCAGCTTCTCCACAGATACGCAGTATTTT	CASSFSTDTQYF
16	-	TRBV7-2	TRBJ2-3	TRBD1	TGTGCCAGCAGCTTGAGACAGGGTGGGAGCACAGATACGCAGTATTTT	CASSLRQGGSTDTQYF
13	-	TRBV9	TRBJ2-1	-	TGTGCCAGCAGCGTACGGCCCTACAATGAGCAGTTCTTC	CASSVRPYNEQFF
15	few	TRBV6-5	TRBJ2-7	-	TGTGCCAGCAGAACGACAGGAACGAGCTCCTACGAGCAGTACTTC	CASRTTGTSSYEQYF
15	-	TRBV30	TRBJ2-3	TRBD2	TGTGCCTGGAAGCTACTAGCGGGGATCACAGATACGCAGTATTTT	CAWKLLAGITDTQYF
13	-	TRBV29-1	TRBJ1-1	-	TGCAGCGTTGAAGATCAGGCGGACACTGAAGCTTTCTTT	CSVEDQADTEAFF
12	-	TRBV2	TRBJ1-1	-	TGTGCCAGCAGTGAAGGAAGGACTGAAGCTTTCTTT	CASSEGRTEAFF
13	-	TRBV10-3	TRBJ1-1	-	TGTGCCATCAGTGGGGGTGGCTTCACTGAAGCTTTCTTT	CAISGGGFTEAFF
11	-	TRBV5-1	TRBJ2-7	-	TGCGCCAGCAGCTTGGAGCAAGAGCAGTACTTC	CASSLEQEQYF
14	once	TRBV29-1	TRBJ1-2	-	TGCAGCGTTGCATCCAGACTCGGAGACTATGGCTACACCTTC	CSVASRLGDYGYTF
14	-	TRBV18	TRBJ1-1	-	TGTGCCAGCTCACCACCGGGCGGGAACACTGAAGCTTTCTTT	CASSPPGGNTEAFF
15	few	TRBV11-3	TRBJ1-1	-	TGTGCCAGCAGCTTCGCTCTGGGGGGGGACACTGAAGCTTTCTTT	CASSFALGGDTEAFF
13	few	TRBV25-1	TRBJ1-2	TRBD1	TGTGCCAGCAGTGAAACAGGGGGCTATGGCTACACCTTC	CASSETGGYGYTF
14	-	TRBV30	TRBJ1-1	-	TGTGCCTGGAGGCGGTCAGGGAACGTCCCAGAAGCTTTCTTT	CAWRRSGNVPEAFF
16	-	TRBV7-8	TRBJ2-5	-	TGTGCCAGCAGCTTAGTCTCCATCCCTTCCCCAGAGACCCAGTACTTC	CASSLVSIPSPETQYF
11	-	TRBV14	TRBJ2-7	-	TGTGCCAGCAGCCAAGAATACGAGCAGTACTTC	CASSQEYEQYF
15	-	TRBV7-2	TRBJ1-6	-	TGTGCCAGCAGCGGATGGACCGGCCTGGGATCACCCCTCCACTTT	CASSGWTGLGSPLHF
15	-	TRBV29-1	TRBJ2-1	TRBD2	TGCAGCGTTGAGGGGGGGGTAAGCTCCTACAATGAGCAGTTCTTC	CSVEGGVSSYNEQFF
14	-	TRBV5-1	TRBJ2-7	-	TGCGCCAGCAGGGGGGGCTTGGCCTCCTACGAGCAGTACTTC	CASRGGLASYEQYF
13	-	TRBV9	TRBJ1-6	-	TGTGCCAGCAGCGCACGTTCAGGGTCACCCCTCCACTTT	CASSARSGSPLHF
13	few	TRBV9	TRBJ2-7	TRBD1	TGTGCCAGCAGCGGGGGACAGGGAAGCGAGCAGTACTTC	CASSGGQGSEQYF
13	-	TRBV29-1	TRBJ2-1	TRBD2	TGCAGCGTTGATTATTTTGCGGGGGTTGAGCAGTTCTTC	CSVDYFAGVEQFF
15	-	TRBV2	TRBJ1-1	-	TGTGTCAGCGGGGGGGATCTAACCGGGAACACTGAAGCTTTCTTT	CVSGGDLTGNTEAFF
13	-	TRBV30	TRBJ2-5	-	TGTGCCTGGAGTGGGGTACGACAGGGCGGGATGGACTTC	CAWSGVRQGGMDF
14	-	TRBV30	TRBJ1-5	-	TGTGCCTGGAGTGTGATACAGGGTGCCCAGCCCCAGCATTTT	CAWSVIQGAQPQHF
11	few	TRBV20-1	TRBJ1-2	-	TGCAGTGCAAGAGGTGGACGTGGCTACACCTTC	CSARGGRGYTF
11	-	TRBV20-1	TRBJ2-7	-	TGCAGTGCCAGGTCAGGCTACGAGCAGTACTTC	CSARSGYEQYF
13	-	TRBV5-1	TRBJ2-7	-	TGCGCCAGCAGCTTGTTCGAATCCTACGAGCAGTACTTC	CASSLFESYEQYF
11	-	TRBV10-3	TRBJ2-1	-	TGTGCCATCAGTGCACCCAATGAGCAGTTCTTC	CAISAPNEQFF
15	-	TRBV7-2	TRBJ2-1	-	TGTGCCAGCAGCTTAGAGTTGGTGCCCCAAGGAGAGCAGTTCTTC	CASSLELVPQGEQFF
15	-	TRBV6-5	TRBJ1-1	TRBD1	TGTGCCAGCAGTTACGGGACAGGGCCGAACACTGAAGCTTTCTTT	CASSYGTGPNTEAFF
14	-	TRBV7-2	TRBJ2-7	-	TGTGCCAGCAGCTTAGCGGGTGGCTCCTACGAGCAGTACTTC	CASSLAGGSYEQYF
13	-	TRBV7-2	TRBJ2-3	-	TGTGCCAGCAGCATGATCGCGAAAGATACGCAGTATTTT	CASSMIAKDTQYF
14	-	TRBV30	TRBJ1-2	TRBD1	TGTGCCTGGAGTCCCGTAGGGACAGACTATGGCTACACCTTC	CAWSPVGTDYGYTF
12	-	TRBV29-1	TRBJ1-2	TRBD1	TGCAGCCTATCGGACAGGACGGGTGGCTACACCTTC	CSLSDRTGGYTF
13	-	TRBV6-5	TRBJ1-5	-	TGTGCCAGCAGTAACTCGCCCAATCAGCCCCAGCATTTT	CASSNSPNQPQHF